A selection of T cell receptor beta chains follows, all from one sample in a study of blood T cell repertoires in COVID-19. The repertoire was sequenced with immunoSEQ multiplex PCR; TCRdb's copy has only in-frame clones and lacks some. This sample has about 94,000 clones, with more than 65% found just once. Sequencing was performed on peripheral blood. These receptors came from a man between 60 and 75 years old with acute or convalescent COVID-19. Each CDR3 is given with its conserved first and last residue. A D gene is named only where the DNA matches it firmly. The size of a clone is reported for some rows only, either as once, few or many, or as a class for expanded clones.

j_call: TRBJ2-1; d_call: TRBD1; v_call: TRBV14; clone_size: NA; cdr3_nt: TGTGCCAGCAGCCATCTGACAGGGGGTTCGTACAATGAGCAGTTCTTC; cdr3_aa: CASSHLTGGSYNEQFF
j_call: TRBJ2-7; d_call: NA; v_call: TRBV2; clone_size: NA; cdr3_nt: TGTGCCAGCAGCGACGGACAGCTCGAGCAGTACTTC; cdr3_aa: CASSDGQLEQYF
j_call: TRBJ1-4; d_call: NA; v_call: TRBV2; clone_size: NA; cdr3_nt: TGTGCCAGCAGTGTATTAACTAATGAAAAACTGTTTTTT; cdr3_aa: CASSVLTNEKLFF
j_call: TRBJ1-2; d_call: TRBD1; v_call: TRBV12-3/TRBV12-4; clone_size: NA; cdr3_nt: TGTGCCAGCAGTTACGGGACAGTATATGGCTACACCTTC; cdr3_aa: CASSYGTVYGYTF
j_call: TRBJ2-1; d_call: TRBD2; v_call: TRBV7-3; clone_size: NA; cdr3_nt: TGTGCCAGCAGCTTAAGCCCCCGACTAGCGGGGGGAGGCAATGAGCAGTTCTTC; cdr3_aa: CASSLSPRLAGGGNEQFF
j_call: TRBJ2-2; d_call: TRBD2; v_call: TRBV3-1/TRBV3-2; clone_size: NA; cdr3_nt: TGTGCCAGCAGCCAAGATCTAGCGGGGGGCTTGAACACCGGGGAGCTGTTTTTT; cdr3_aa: CASSQDLAGGLNTGELFF
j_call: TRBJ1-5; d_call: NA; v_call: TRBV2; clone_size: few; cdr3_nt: TGTGCCAGCCAGGGGTCTGATCAGCCCCAGCATTTT; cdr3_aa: CASQGSDQPQHF
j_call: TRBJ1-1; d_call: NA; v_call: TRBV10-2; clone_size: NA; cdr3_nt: TGCGCCAGCAGTGATCCCGGACAGATGAACACTGAAGCTTTCTTT; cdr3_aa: CASSDPGQMNTEAFF
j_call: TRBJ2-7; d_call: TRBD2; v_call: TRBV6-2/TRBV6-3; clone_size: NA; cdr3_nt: TGTGCCAGCAGTTACTCTAGCGGGGGGCCATCCTACGAGCAGTACTTC; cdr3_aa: CASSYSSGGPSYEQYF
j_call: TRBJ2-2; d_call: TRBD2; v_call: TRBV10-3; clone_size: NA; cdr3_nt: TGTGCCATCAGCCTAAATAGCGGGGCCCCGAACACCGGGGAGCTGTTTTTT; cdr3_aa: CAISLNSGAPNTGELFF
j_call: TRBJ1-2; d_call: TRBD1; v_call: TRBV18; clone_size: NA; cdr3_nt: TGTGCCAGCTCACCATTGGGACAGGTTTTTGGGAACTATGGCTACACCTTC; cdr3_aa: CASSPLGQVFGNYGYTF
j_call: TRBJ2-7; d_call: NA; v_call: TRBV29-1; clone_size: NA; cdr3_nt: TGCAGCGTTGAAGAATTGAGGACGGGGAGCTCCTACGAGCAGTACTTC; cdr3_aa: CSVEELRTGSSYEQYF
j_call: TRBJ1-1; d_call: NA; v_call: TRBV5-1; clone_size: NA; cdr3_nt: TGCGCCAGCGCAGAACAACTGAACACTGAAGCTTTCTTT; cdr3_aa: CASAEQLNTEAFF
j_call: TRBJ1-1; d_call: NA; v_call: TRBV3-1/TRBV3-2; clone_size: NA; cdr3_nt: TGTGCCAGCAGCCAAGCCCAGGGCTCGGGAGCTTTCTTT; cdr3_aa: CASSQAQGSGAFF
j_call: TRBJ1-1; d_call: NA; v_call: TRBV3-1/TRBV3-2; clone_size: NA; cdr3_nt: TGTGCCAGCAGCCAAGTAGACAATTTTGAAGCTTTCTTT; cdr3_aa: CASSQVDNFEAFF
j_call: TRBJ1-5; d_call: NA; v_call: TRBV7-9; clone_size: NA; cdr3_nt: TGTGCCAGCAGCTTAGGAGCGGGACCCCATCAGCCCCAGCATTTT; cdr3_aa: CASSLGAGPHQPQHF
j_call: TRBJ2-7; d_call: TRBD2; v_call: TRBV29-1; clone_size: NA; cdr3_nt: TGCAGCGCCAGGACTAGCGACACCTACGAGCAGTACTTC; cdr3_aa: CSARTSDTYEQYF
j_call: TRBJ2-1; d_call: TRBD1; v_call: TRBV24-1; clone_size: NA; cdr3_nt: TGTGCCACCAGTGATTTTAGGACAGGGGGAAACAATGAGCAGTTCTTC; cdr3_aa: CATSDFRTGGNNEQFF
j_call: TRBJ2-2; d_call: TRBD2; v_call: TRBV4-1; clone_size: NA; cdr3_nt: TGCGCCAGCAGCCAGGGGGGATCCGCGGGGGGAAACACCGGGGAGCTGTTTTTT; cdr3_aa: CASSQGGSAGGNTGELFF
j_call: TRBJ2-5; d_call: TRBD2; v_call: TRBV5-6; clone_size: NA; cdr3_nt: TGTGCCAGCAGTGGGGGTGGCCTAGCGGGGGAAGAGACCCAGTACTTC; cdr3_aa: CASSGGGLAGEETQYF
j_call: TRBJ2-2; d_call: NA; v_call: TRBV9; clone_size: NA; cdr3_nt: TGTGCCAGCAGCGTAAGGGGCGGGGGCGGCACCGGGGAGCTGTTTTTT; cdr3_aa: CASSVRGGGGTGELFF